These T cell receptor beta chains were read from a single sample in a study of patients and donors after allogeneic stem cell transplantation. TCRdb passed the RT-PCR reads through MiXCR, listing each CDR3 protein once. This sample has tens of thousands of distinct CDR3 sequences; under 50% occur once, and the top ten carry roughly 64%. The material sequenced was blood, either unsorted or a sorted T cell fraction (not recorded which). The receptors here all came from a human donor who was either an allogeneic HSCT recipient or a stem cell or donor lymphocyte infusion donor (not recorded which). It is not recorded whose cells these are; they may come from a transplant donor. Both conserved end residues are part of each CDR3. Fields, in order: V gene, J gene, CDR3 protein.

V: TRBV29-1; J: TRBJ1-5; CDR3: CSVLGGTDSNQPQHF
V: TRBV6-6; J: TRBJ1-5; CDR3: CASSGGYNQPQHF
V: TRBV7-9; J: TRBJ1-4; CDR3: CASTPRGTNEKLFF
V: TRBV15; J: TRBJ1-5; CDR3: CATSRTVNSNQPQHF
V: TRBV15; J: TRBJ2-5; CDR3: CATSNDAGETQYF
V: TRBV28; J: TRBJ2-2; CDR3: CASSRLAGSNTGELFF
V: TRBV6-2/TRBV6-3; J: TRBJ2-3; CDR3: CASEGNTDTQYF
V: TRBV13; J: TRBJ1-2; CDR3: CASSLVGTATFYGYTF
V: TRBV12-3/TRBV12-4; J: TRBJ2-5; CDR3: CASSPWEGQETQYF
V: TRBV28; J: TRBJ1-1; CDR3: CAASDSKNTEAFF
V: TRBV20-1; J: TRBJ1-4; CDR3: CSARPLERTGREKLFF
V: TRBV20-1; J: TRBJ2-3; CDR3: CSAQAGGVDTQYF
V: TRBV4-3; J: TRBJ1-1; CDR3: CASSRPGQQHTEAFF
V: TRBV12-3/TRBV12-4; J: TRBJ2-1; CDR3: CASSPGTVYNEQFF
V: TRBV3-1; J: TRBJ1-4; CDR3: CASSQGRTEKLFF
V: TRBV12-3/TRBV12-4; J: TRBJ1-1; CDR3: CASSLGTVGEAFF
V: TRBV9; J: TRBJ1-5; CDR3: CASSGGTAVSQPQHF
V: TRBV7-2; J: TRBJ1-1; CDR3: CASSYRQGRNTEAFF
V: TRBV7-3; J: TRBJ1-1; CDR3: CASSTRGGNTEAFF
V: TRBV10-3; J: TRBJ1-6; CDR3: CAISSSWGGENSPLHF
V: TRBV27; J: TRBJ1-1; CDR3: CASRGVGEGITEAFF
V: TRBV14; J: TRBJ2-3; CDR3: CASSQAGGADTQYF
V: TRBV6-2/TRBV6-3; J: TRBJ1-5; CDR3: CASRTGINQPQHF
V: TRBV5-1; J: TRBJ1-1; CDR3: CASSQRDSQRNTEAFF
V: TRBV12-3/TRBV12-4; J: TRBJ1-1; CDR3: CASSLSGLNTEAFF
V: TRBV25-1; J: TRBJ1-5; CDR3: CASRGAANQPQHF
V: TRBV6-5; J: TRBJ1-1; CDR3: CASSYDWNTEAFF
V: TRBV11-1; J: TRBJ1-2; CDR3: CASSFGRAYGYTF
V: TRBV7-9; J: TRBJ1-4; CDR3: CASSLRQDGEKLFF
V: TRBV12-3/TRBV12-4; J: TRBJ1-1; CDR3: CASSGGVYALNTEAFF
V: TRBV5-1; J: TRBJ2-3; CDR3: CASSLGQAPTDTQYF
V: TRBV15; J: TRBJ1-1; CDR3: CATSRVGPRDEAFF
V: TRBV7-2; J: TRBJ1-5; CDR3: CASSLVSEGNQPQHF
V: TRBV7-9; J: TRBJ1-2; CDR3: CASSLGAGGYTF
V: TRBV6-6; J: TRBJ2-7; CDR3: CASCWGPGEQYF
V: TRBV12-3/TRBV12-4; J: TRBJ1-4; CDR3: CASGGDPPKGLFF
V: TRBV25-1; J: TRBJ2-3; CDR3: CASSGYLDTQYF
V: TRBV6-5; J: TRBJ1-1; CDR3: CASSTGTRRDEAFF
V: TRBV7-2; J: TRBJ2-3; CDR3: CASEGWAEKADTQYF
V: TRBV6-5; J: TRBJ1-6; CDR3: CASSYDVGTGGLGSPLHF
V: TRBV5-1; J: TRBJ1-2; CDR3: CASSWDAANYGYTF
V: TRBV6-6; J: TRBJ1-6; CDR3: CASSSQTGEYSPLHF
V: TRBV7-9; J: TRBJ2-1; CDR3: CASSPLSNEQFF
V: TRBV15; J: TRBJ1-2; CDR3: CATSSETGDYGYTF
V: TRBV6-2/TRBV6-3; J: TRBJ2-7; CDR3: CASSPYGAEDEQYF
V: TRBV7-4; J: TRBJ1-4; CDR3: CASSLRGGGQSKLFF